What follows are 9 T cell receptor beta chains derived from one specimen sequenced in a study of cytomegalovirus exposure and HLA in healthy donors. Primers included in the PCR were 60 Vbeta and 13 Jbeta primers. Assay used: immunoSEQ multiplex PCR; TCRdb lists only in-frame clones, some missing. The profile shows about 160,000 clones, around four fifths of them singletons. Sequenced material: PBMCs. These receptors came from a woman aged 45-60 years in good health and CMV-seronegative.

V gene TRBV13 combines with J gene TRBJ2-1; 8 positions match TRBD1. V trimming: 6 bases; J trimming: 2 bases; junction bases outside the gene matches: 21. This CDR3 comprises 20 residues. Germline V gene sequence: CDR1 PRHDT, CDR2 FYEKMQ (reference sequence). The CDR3 loop reads CASSLNRDRRVNSAYNEQFF. The CDR3 bases are TGTGCCAGCAGTCTTAACCGGGACAGGAGGGTTAATTCGGCCTACAATGAGCAGTTCTTC.

The chain links TRBV30 to TRBJ2-7, with TRBD1 identical over 10 bases. V gave up 3 bases and J gave up 4 bases; unmatched junction bases: 6. From germline, CDR1 is GTSNPN and CDR2 SVGIG (reference sequence). CDR3 length equals 14 residues. The CDR3 sequence: CAWRRQGAWYEQYF. The DNA of the CDR3 is TGTGCCTGGAGACGACAGGGGGCTTGGTACGAGCAGTACTTC.

The count of this clone is one. J is TRBJ2-7 and V is TRBV30; 12 nucleotides line up with TRBD2. Germline CDR1 and CDR2: GTSNPN and SVGIG (reference sequence). The CDR3 is 16 amino acids. With V trimmed by 4 bases and J by 5 bases, 12 bases remained unmatched. The CDR3 nucleotides are TGTGCCTGGAACCACCCGACTAGCGGGAGACCGAACGAGCAGTACTTC. Translated: CAWNHPTSGRPNEQYF.

This clone was seen a handful of times. J is TRBJ1-1 and V is TRBV5-6, with 7 bases lining up with TRBD1. The CDR3 has 16 residues. V shed 1 base, J shed 3 bases, and the junction held 9 bases outside the gene matches. CDR1 and CDR2 (germline): SGHDT, YYEEEE. CDR3 sequence: CASSLYPGQDYTEAFF. CDR3 nucleotides: TGTGCCAGCAGCTTGTACCCCGGACAGGATTACACTGAAGCTTTCTTT.

The chain recombines TRBV29-1 with TRBJ2-7; the match to TRBD1 covers 7 bases. The CDR3 extends over 11 amino acids. V trimming: 7 bases; J trimming: 3 bases; junction bases outside the gene matches: 3. Per germline, CDR1 SQVTM and CDR2 ANQGSEA. The CDR3 loop is CSGRQGYEQYF. In DNA, the CDR3 is TGCAGCGGGAGACAGGGCTACGAGCAGTACTTC.

This chain connects TRBV9 to TRBJ2-3, with TRBD2 matching over 10 bases. Trimming removed 0 bases from V and 2 bases from J; junction bases left unmatched: 9. This CDR3 contains 18 residues. In germline, CDR1 is SGDLS, CDR2 YYNGEE. CDR3 DNA sequence: TGTGCCAGCAGCGTAGAGCCCCCTAGCGGGGGTTACACAGATACGCAGTATTTT. It translates to CASSVEPPSGGYTDTQYF.

The rearrangement joins TRBV2 to TRBJ2-7, with D possibly matching TRBD1 (6 bases). The CDR3 totals 13 residues. V was pared by 6 bases and J by 3 bases, with 12 bases between. Germline CDR1 is SNHLY and CDR2 is FYNNEI. CDR3 residues: CASSLQQGYEQYF. For the CDR3, the DNA is TGTGCCAGCAGCCTACAACAGGGCTACGAGCAGTACTTC.

In DNA, the CDR3 is TGTGCCAGCAGCTTAGGGCGGGGGGGCTCCTACGAGCAGTACTTC. Encoded protein: CASSLGRGGSYEQYF. This chain uses TRBV7-2 with TRBJ2-7; 9 bases are a match to TRBD2. From germline, CDR1 is SGHTA and CDR2 FQGNSA. V was pared by 1 base and J by 0 bases, with 1 base of the junction left unmatched. This CDR3 region has 15 residues.

The rearrangement uses TRBV30 and TRBJ2-1; TRBD2 matches 7 bases. The CDR3 extends over 13 amino acids. From germline, CDR1 is GTSNPN and CDR2 SVGIG (reference sequence). Germline trimming cut 1 base from V and 4 bases from J; bases unmatched to any gene: 1. The CDR3 reads CAWSASGYNEQFF. The CDR3 coding sequence is TGTGCCTGGAGTGCTAGCGGATACAATGAGCAGTTCTTC.